The present T cell receptor beta chain was sequenced within a study of T-cell memory formation after mild COVID-19. In TCRdb, the 5' RACE reads were re-called with MiXCR into one record per CDR3 protein. Of about 340,000 distinct CDR3 sequences in the sample, about a sixth are singletons; the top ten hold 20% to 25%. V lost 0 bases to trimming and J lost 2 bases, with 9 bases between them. The CDR3 is made up of 15 amino acids. Germline values: CDR1 SGHRS, CDR2 YFSETQ. Specimen: PBMCs or a T cell subset sorted from them (not recorded which). This sequence originates from a man aged 18 to 35 who had mild COVID-19 (a few samples of this study predate the infection). Cell type and time point are not known. The chain uses TRBV5-1 and TRBJ2-1; D unresolved. CDR3 sequence reads: CASSLASSTYNEQFF. DNA for the CDR3: TGCGCCAGCAGCTTGGCGTCCTCAACCTACAATGAGCAGTTCTTC. Looking up the rest from reference TRBV5-1 and TRBJ2-1 gives the full variable domain: KAGVTQTPRYLIKTRGQQVTLSCSPISGHRSVSWYQQTPGQGLQFLFEYFSETQRNKGNFPGRFSGRQFSNSRSEMNVSTLELGDSALYLCASSLASSTYNEQFFGPGTRLTVL.